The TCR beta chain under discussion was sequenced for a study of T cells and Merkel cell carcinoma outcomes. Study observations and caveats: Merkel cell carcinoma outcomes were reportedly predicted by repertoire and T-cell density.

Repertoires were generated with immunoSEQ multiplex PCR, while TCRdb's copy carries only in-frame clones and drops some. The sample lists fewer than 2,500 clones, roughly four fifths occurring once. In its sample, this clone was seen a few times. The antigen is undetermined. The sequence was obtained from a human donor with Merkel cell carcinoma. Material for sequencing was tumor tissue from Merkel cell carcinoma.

CDR3 sequence reads: CASSPRGLEAFF. For the CDR3, the DNA is TGCGCCAGCAGCCCTCGGGGCCTTGAAGCTTTCTTT. The chain joins TRBV4-1 to TRBJ1-1, with a possible D match to TRBD1 (5 bases). V lost 4 bases, J lost 7 bases, and 10 bases lay in between. The germline V gene encodes CDR1 MGHRA and CDR2 YSYEKL. This CDR3 is 12 amino acids long.